What follows describes a single T cell receptor beta chain. The target antigen is unknown. Unsorted PBMC replicate PCRs drew on around 310 ng DNA, representing some 32,000 T cell genomes. Sequencing was performed with immunoSEQ multiplex PCR; in TCRdb, only in-frame clones are kept and a portion is missing. This table holds about 530,000 clones, about 80% found once. This sample is drawn from a study of shared clonotypes between healthy human individuals. Study-wide results and limits: Exclusively blood specimens were collected; tissue repertoires likely differ. Represented genetic and exposure-history diversity was restricted by having few donors.

This clonotype was obtained from a middle-aged woman in good health. Some clones in this sample may be carry-over from other donors' samples. The material sequenced was PBMCs.

The CDR3 is CASSLIFGGRASGGQFF. CDR3 in DNA: TGTGCCAGCAGCTTAATCTTCGGCGGGAGGGCCTCTGGGGGGCAGTTCTTC. The chain combines TRBV11-2 with TRBJ2-1; 9 bases are shared with TRBD2. There are 17 residues in the CDR3. V was clipped by 2 bases and J by 12 bases; unmatched bases: 17. Germline CDR1 SGHAT, CDR2 FQNNGV. Drawing the rest from reference TRBV11-2 and TRBJ2-1, the complete variable domain is EAGVAQSPRYKIIEKRQSVAFWCNPISGHATLYWYQQILGQGPKLLIQFQNNGVVDDSQLPKDRFSAERLKGVDSTLKIQPAKLEDSAVYLCASSLIFGGRASGGQFFGPGTRLTVL.